This TCR beta chain is from a study of blood T cell repertoires in COVID-19. Study at large: COVID-19 samples collected from the United States, Italy and Spain covered acute and convalescent phases. PBMCs, B-cell-depleted T cells, or T cells provided the cDNA or gDNA that made up the material.

V trimming: 4 bases; J trimming: 8 bases; junction bases outside the gene matches: 12. In germline, CDR1 is SEHNR, CDR2 FQNEAQ (reference sequence). This CDR3 comprises 16 residues. As handled by the study authors: Reference gene primer amplification yielded estimated nucleated cell counts. Data came from immunoSEQ multiplex PCR; TCRdb stores just in-frame clones and leaves some out. The V and J calls and the clone size are those of that table, but D and trimming were determined from the DNA. The sample includes approximately 200,000 clones, more than 75% of them seen just once. The source material was peripheral blood. The sequence derives from a man in his fifties who had recovered from COVID-19. V and J are TRBV7-9 and TRBJ1-3; TRBD1 matches 9 bases. This CDR3 reads CASSSSGTGNEDTIYF. CDR3 DNA sequence: TGTGCCAGCAGCTCCTCCGGGACAGGGAATGAGGACACCATATATTTT.